This TCR beta chain was profiled in a study of beta chain features in type 1 diabetes. Study-level findings and limits: PCR might show a preference for shorter templates, equally across patients and controls.

This CDR3 has 14 amino acids. With 4 bases clipped from V and 6 bases from J, the junction kept 5 bases outside the gene matches. CDR1 is LGHNT, CDR2 FRNRAP, per germline. The table lists this clone with a few counts. As yet, its antigen is unknown. Every donor had blood drawn once into heparin, approximately 110 mL on average. Expressed TCRB transcripts were sequenced, since all the RNA that had been isolated was reverse transcribed. About 3.57 million reads per sample were averaged for naive, central memory and regulatory samples. The assay was immunoSEQ multiplex PCR, and TCRdb's table has in-frame clones only and misses some. The sample holds fewer than 550,000 clones; around 10% are singletons and the top ten take approximately 0.045%.

The sample was naive CD4+ T cells from blood. This chain joins TRBV12-5 and TRBJ2-2; 7 positions agree with TRBD1. This clonotype was sampled from a woman aged 18-29 years in good health. CDR3 amino acids: CASGSQGFAGELFF. Here the CDR3 DNA reads TGTGCTAGTGGTTCACAGGGGTTTGCCGGGGAGCTGTTTTTT. Together with reference TRBV12-5 and TRBJ2-2, the CDR3 gives the full variable domain: DARVTQTPRHKVTEMGQEVTMRCQPILGHNTVFWYRQTMMQGLELLAYFRNRAPLDDSGMPKDRFSAEMPDATLATLKIQPSEPRDSAVYFCASGSQGFAGELFFGEGSRLTVL.